This is a list of T cell receptor beta chains from one sample in a study of T cell repertoires in cytomegalovirus infection. These receptors have no known antigen. TCRdb re-called the reads with MiXCR, one entry per CDR3 protein. The sample shows fewer than 850,000 distinct CDR3 sequences, about 29% of them seen only once. Material: cultured CD8+ T cells from PBMCs, obtained from culture after CMV antigen stimulation. The origin of the receptors is a human donor in good health (CMV status not recorded). Some clones in this sample may be carry-over from other donors' samples. Each CDR3 is given with its conserved first and last residue. The D gene is left open where the match is weak. For some rows the clone size is stated as once, few or many, or as a class when expanded; others skip it.

j_call: TRBJ1-5
cdr3_length: 15
d_call: NA
v_call: TRBV12-5
clone_size: NA
cdr3_aa: CASGFGRTEHQPQHF
cdr3_nt: TGTGCTAGTGGTTTCGGCCGAACAGAACATCAGCCCCAGCATTTT

j_call: TRBJ2-7
cdr3_length: 13
d_call: TRBD1
v_call: TRBV5-4
clone_size: NA
cdr3_aa: CASRSDRESEQYF
cdr3_nt: TGTGCCAGCCGGTCGGACAGGGAGAGCGAGCAGTACTTC

j_call: TRBJ1-6
cdr3_length: 13
d_call: NA
v_call: TRBV2
clone_size: NA
cdr3_aa: CASSQGLHSPLHF
cdr3_nt: TGTGCCAGCAGCCAGGGGCTACATTCACCCCTCCACTTT

j_call: TRBJ1-1
cdr3_length: 15
d_call: NA
v_call: TRBV11-1
clone_size: many
cdr3_aa: CASSLNPGGAGEAFF
cdr3_nt: TGTGCCAGCAGCTTAAATCCCGGGGGGGCCGGGGAAGCTTTCTTT

j_call: TRBJ1-4
cdr3_length: 15
d_call: NA
v_call: TRBV6-5
clone_size: NA
cdr3_aa: CASSELDVGGEKLFF
cdr3_nt: TGTGCCAGCAGCGAACTGGACGTTGGAGGTGAAAAACTGTTTTTT

j_call: TRBJ1-2
cdr3_length: 11
d_call: NA
v_call: TRBV7-9
clone_size: few
cdr3_aa: CAGKDDYGYTF
cdr3_nt: TGTGCCGGAAAGGATGACTATGGCTACACCTTC

j_call: TRBJ2-1
cdr3_length: 17
d_call: TRBD2
v_call: TRBV28
clone_size: NA
cdr3_aa: CASSSTSGVSSYNEQFF
cdr3_nt: TGTGCCAGCAGTTCAACTAGCGGAGTAAGCTCCTACAATGAGCAGTTCTTC

j_call: TRBJ1-4
cdr3_length: 16
d_call: NA
v_call: TRBV4-3
clone_size: NA
cdr3_aa: CASSHGGGLRDEKLFF
cdr3_nt: TGCGCCAGCAGCCATGGGGGAGGACTTCGGGATGAAAAACTGTTTTTT

j_call: TRBJ2-3
cdr3_length: 15
d_call: NA
v_call: TRBV7-8
clone_size: many
cdr3_aa: CASSTVPRRTDTQYF
cdr3_nt: TGTGCCAGCAGCACGGTTCCGAGGCGCACAGATACGCAGTATTTT

j_call: TRBJ1-6
cdr3_length: 15
d_call: NA
v_call: TRBV27
clone_size: NA
cdr3_aa: CASSLRQPEDSPLHF
cdr3_nt: TGTGCCAGCAGTTTGAGGCAACCCGAGGATTCACCCCTCCACTTT

j_call: TRBJ2-3
cdr3_length: 16
d_call: NA
v_call: TRBV7-9
clone_size: few
cdr3_aa: CASSSWTEGGTDTQYF
cdr3_nt: TGTGCCAGCAGCTCCTGGACGGAGGGGGGCACAGATACGCAGTATTTT

j_call: TRBJ1-5
cdr3_length: 17
d_call: TRBD1
v_call: TRBV7-8
clone_size: few
cdr3_aa: CASSLEGQGALGQPQHF
cdr3_nt: TGTGCCAGCAGCTTAGAAGGACAGGGGGCTCTTGGACAGCCCCAGCATTTT

j_call: TRBJ1-1
cdr3_length: 13
d_call: NA
v_call: TRBV6-1
clone_size: few
cdr3_aa: CASRWRANTEAFF
cdr3_nt: TGTGCCAGCAGGTGGAGGGCTAACACTGAAGCTTTCTTT

j_call: TRBJ2-2
cdr3_length: 15
d_call: TRBD1
v_call: TRBV29-1
clone_size: NA
cdr3_aa: CSAGTVARNTGELFF
cdr3_nt: TGCAGCGCCGGGACAGTCGCACGGAACACCGGGGAGCTGTTTTTT

j_call: TRBJ2-2
cdr3_length: 17
d_call: TRBD2
v_call: TRBV15
clone_size: NA
cdr3_aa: CATSRDLAGANTGELFF
cdr3_nt: TGTGCCACCAGCAGAGATCTAGCGGGGGCGAACACCGGGGAGCTGTTTTTT

j_call: TRBJ2-1
cdr3_length: 16
d_call: NA
v_call: TRBV4-1
clone_size: NA
cdr3_aa: CASSLRGTTSYNEQFF
cdr3_nt: TGCGCCAGCAGCCTAAGGGGGACAACCTCCTACAATGAGCAGTTCTTC

j_call: TRBJ2-7
cdr3_length: 13
d_call: NA
v_call: TRBV10-2
clone_size: NA
cdr3_aa: CASSERLRYEQYF
cdr3_nt: TGCGCCAGCAGTGAGAGGCTACGCTACGAGCAGTACTTC

j_call: TRBJ1-5
cdr3_length: 18
d_call: TRBD1
v_call: TRBV14
clone_size: few
cdr3_aa: CASSPRDREGSGNQPQHF
cdr3_nt: TGTGCCAGCAGCCCCCGGGACAGGGAAGGGAGTGGCAATCAGCCCCAGCATTTT

j_call: TRBJ2-5
cdr3_length: 15
d_call: TRBD2
v_call: TRBV10-2
clone_size: NA
cdr3_aa: CASHPSGGSQETQYF
cdr3_nt: TGCGCCAGTCATCCTAGCGGGGGCTCCCAAGAGACCCAGTACTTC

j_call: TRBJ1-6
cdr3_length: 17
d_call: NA
v_call: TRBV19
clone_size: NA
cdr3_aa: CASSTLPAGAYNSPLHF
cdr3_nt: TGTGCCAGTAGTACCCTCCCCGCGGGGGCTTATAATTCACCCCTCCACTTT

j_call: TRBJ1-1
cdr3_length: 14
d_call: NA
v_call: TRBV6-1
clone_size: many
cdr3_aa: CASSPGTPNTEAFF
cdr3_nt: TGTGCCAGCAGCCCCGGGACACCGAACACTGAAGCTTTCTTT

j_call: TRBJ2-3
cdr3_length: 11
d_call: NA
v_call: TRBV2
clone_size: few
cdr3_aa: CASRSADTQYF
cdr3_nt: TGTGCCAGCAGATCGGCAGATACGCAGTATTTT

j_call: TRBJ2-2
cdr3_length: 15
d_call: TRBD1
v_call: TRBV19
clone_size: NA
cdr3_aa: CASSARGREVGELFF
cdr3_nt: TGTGCCAGTAGTGCCAGGGGGCGCGAGGTCGGGGAGCTGTTTTTT